One and the same sample provided the 16 T cell receptor beta chains below, sequenced in a study of molecular identifiers for immune sequencing clone quantification. Via MiXCR, TCRdb re-called the PCR reads, giving one row per CDR3 protein. The data show a few hundred thousand distinct CDR3 sequences, with roughly 24% seen just once and 0.7% to 0.95% held by the top ten. What was sequenced was naive CD8+ T cells from blood, with Jurkat cell RNA spiked in. Sample subset: FACS-sorted CD8+CD4-CCR7+CD45RA+ naive T cells. The receptors come from a human donor in good health. Some libraries in this study had Jurkat cell RNA spiked in.

This clonotype occurred many times. The rearrangement uses TRBV4-1 and TRBJ2-2; no clear D. The V and J ends lost 3 bases and 0 bases respectively, with 11 bases between them. Germline loops: CDR1 MGHRA, CDR2 YSYEKL. The CDR3 runs to 16 residues. CDR3 bases: TGCGCCAGCAGCCATTACCCCAGATCGAACACCGGGGAGCTGTTTTTT. This sequence encodes CASSHYPRSNTGELFF.

The chain couples TRBV12-3 or TRBV12-4 to TRBJ1-1; D is unresolved. The CDR3 has 11 residues. Trimming shortened V by 8 bases and J by 6 bases, and 10 bases separated the two germline ends. CDR3 DNA sequence: TGTGCCAGCTCGGTAGCTCCTGAAGCTTTCTTT. Translated: CASSVAPEAFF.

In its sample, this clonotype was seen many times. The rearrangement joins TRBV30 to TRBJ2-6; D not resolved. CDR3 size: 15 residues. The V end was cut by 5 bases, the J end by 3 bases, with 14 bases between. Germline-derived CDR1 and CDR2 are GTSNPN and SVGIG (reference sequence). The CDR3 is CAWDQGIFGANVLTF. The CDR3 region has the DNA TGTGCCTGGGATCAAGGGATTTTTGGGGCCAACGTCCTGACTTTC.

This clonotype occurred a few times. The chain recombines TRBV20-1 with TRBJ2-5; D possibly uses TRBD1 or TRBD2 (5 bases each). The CDR3 totals 15 residues. The germline V gene encodes CDR1 DFQATT and CDR2 SNEGSKA (reference sequence). V was pared by 0 bases and J by 2 bases, with 13 bases between. In DNA, the CDR3 is TGCAGTGCTAGAGAAGAGATATGGGGGCAAGAGACCCAGTACTTC. It encodes CSAREEIWGQETQYF.

In the case of this clonotype: This may be a read error, as it is one base from a much larger clone. This chain uses TRBV7-6 with TRBJ2-5; TRBD2 agrees at 12 bases. The CDR3 extends over 15 amino acids. Germline lookup yields CDR1 SGHVS and CDR2 FNYEAQ. V trimming: 5 bases; J trimming: 9 bases; junction bases outside the gene matches: 10. CDR3 sequence: CASSPSGGAAEAQYF. The CDR3 region has the DNA TGTGCCAGCAGCCCTAGCGGGGGGGCCGCTGAGGCCCAGTACTTC.

This clonotype was detected many times. The chain has TRBV27 and TRBJ2-7, with 7 bases aligning to TRBD2. V lost 4 bases and J lost 2; bases outside the gene matches: 5. CDR3 length: 14 amino acids. Germline V CDR1 and CDR2: MNHEY, SMNVEV (reference sequence). DNA for the CDR3: TGTGCCAGCAGTTCCCAGGGAGGGACCTACGAGCAGTACTTC. It translates to CASSSQGGTYEQYF.

This chain links TRBV4-3 with TRBJ2-7; D is unclear. CDR1 and CDR2 (germline): LGHNA, YSLEER. There are 18 residues in the CDR3. V was clipped by 0 bases and J by 4 bases, with 22 bases between them. CDR3 nucleotide sequence: TGCGCCAGCAGCCAAGATAGTGTGCCAAGCTCCCTTCCGTACGAGCAGTACTTC. Protein: CASSQDSVPSSLPYEQYF.

This clonotype showed up many times. The chain links TRBV5-6 to TRBJ2-7; the match to TRBD1 covers 10 bases. There are 14 residues in the CDR3. Germline trimming cut 4 bases from V and 5 bases from J; bases unmatched to any gene: 6. Germline assignment: CDR1 SGHDT and CDR2 YYEEEE. CDR3 DNA sequence: TGTGCCAGCAGCCCGGGACAGGGGACCGACGAGCAGTACTTC. Its translation: CASSPGQGTDEQYF.

This clonotype was recorded at least ten times. The chain couples TRBV7-3 to TRBJ2-1; D might be TRBD2 (6 bases). The germline V gene encodes CDR1 SGHTA and CDR2 FQGTGA. The V end was cut by 5 bases, the J end by 4 bases, with 21 bases between. The CDR3 totals 17 residues. CDR3 loop: CASSPRSSGEEYNEQFF. The CDR3 DNA is TGTGCCAGCAGCCCAAGGTCATCGGGAGAGGAGTACAATGAGCAGTTCTTC.

This clonotype was counted a few times. The chain is built from TRBV30 and TRBJ2-7, with D possibly being TRBD2 (5 bases). Trimming shortened V by 2 bases and J by 6 bases, and 14 bases separated the two germline ends. CDR3 length: 13 amino acids. CDR1 is GTSNPN, CDR2 SVGIG, per germline (reference sequence). Written as DNA, the CDR3 is TGTGCCTGGAGTTCCGTTTCTGGGAGCGAGCAGTACTTC. This encodes CAWSSVSGSEQYF.

This clonotype has more than one count but fewer than ten. This chain joins TRBV7-6 and TRBJ2-1, with 12 bases aligning to TRBD2. Germline V CDR1 and CDR2: SGHVS, FNYEAQ. Trimming removed 5 bases from V and 8 bases from J; junction bases left unmatched: 7. The CDR3 runs to 15 residues. The CDR3 DNA reads TGTGCCAGCAGCCTAGAACTAGCGGGAGGCTATGAGCAGTTCTTC. Translated: CASSLELAGGYEQFF.

This clonotype has at least ten counts. The rearrangement uses TRBV4-3 and TRBJ1-2; TRBD1 is a possible D gene (6 bases). CDR3 length equals 15 residues. The V gene lost 1 base and the J gene lost 1 base, with 10 bases spanning the gap. CDR1 is LGHNA, CDR2 YSLEER, per germline. CDR3 amino acids: CASSQVPDSNYGYTF. The CDR3 nucleotides read TGCGCCAGCAGCCAAGTGCCGGACAGTAACTATGGCTACACCTTC.

The rearrangement links TRBV9 to TRBJ1-1, with no clear D. Germline V gene lookup returns CDR1 SGDLS and CDR2 YYNGEE. Trimming took 4 bases from V and 4 from J, leaving 14 bases between them. There are 14 residues in the CDR3. The CDR3 coding sequence is TGTGCCAGCAGCCCGGCTTCTGGGAGCACTGAAGCTTTCTTT. It is translated as CASSPASGSTEAFF.

As for this clonotype: Being one base from a much bigger clone, this may be a read error. The chain is built from TRBV7-9 and TRBJ2-3, with TRBD1 matching over 7 bases. Germline values: CDR1 SEHNR, CDR2 FQNEAQ (reference sequence). CDR3 length: 13 amino acids. V lost 5 bases to trimming and J lost 5 bases; unmatched junction nucleotides: 4. CDR3 region: CASSKGAVDTQYF. The CDR3 coding sequence is TGTGCCAGCAGCAAGGGGGCTGTAGATACGCAGTATTTT.

Details on this clonotype: A clone one base away is much larger, so this may be a read error. J is TRBJ2-1 and V is TRBV7-9; D uncertain. V dropped 1 base and J dropped 9 bases, with 16 bases sitting between them. Germline V gene sequence: CDR1 SEHNR, CDR2 FQNEAQ (reference sequence). CDR3 length: 15 amino acids. The CDR3 DNA is TGTGCCAGCAGCTTAGGGGTGGGCCTGGTTAGTGAGCAGTTCTTC. Translating gives CASSLGVGLVSEQFF. Looking up the rest from reference TRBV7-9 and TRBJ2-1 gives the full variable domain: DTGVSQNPRHKITKRGQNVTFRCDPISEHNRLYWYRQTLGQGPEFLTYFQNEAQLEKSRLLSDRFSAERPKGSFSTLEIQRTEQGDSAMYLCASSLGVGLVSEQFFGPGTRLTVL.

This clonotype was counted a single time. This may be a read error, as it is one base from a much larger clone. The rearrangement links TRBV7-2 to TRBJ2-1, with D perhaps TRBD2 (7 bases). Germline V CDR1 and CDR2: SGHTA, FQGNSA. The CDR3 contains 17 residues. With 5 bases removed from V and 5 bases from J, the gap between germline ends came to 22 bases. The CDR3 DNA is TGTGCCAGCAGCCGGGGGGAAGACAGGAGAACCGACAATGAGCAGTTCTTC. Translating it yields CASSRGEDRRTDNEQFF.